The TCR beta chain under discussion was sequenced for a study of blood T cell repertoires in COVID-19. Study-level background: Samples of COVID-19 (acute and convalescent) were obtained from the United States, Italy and Spain. PBMCs, B-cell-depleted T cells, or T cells provided the cDNA or gDNA that made up the material.

The CDR3 length is 14 residues. Germline CDR1 reads LGHNA; CDR2 reads YSLEER. Trimming removed 8 bases at V and 2 bases at J, with 12 bases between. Under the authors' procedure: Cell counts per sample came from amplifying reference gene primers. The table came from immunoSEQ multiplex PCR; TCRdb's copy has only in-frame clones and leaves some out. V and J calls and clone size are as listed in that table; D and trimming were resolved from the DNA. The data hold about 240,000 clones, with 86% observed a single time. Sequencing was done on a sample of peripheral blood. This sequence was found in a man older than 75 with acute or convalescent COVID-19. V gene TRBV4-3 combines with J gene TRBJ2-2; no firm D call. As DNA, the CDR3 is TGCGCCAGCTCCTCGGAACTAAACACCGGGGAGCTGTTTTTT. The encoded protein is CASSSELNTGELFF.